The 9 T cell receptor beta chains listed next were all sequenced from one sample in a study of blood T cell repertoires in COVID-19. The table came from immunoSEQ multiplex PCR; TCRdb's copy has only in-frame clones and leaves some out. The table includes around 100,000 clones, 89% detected once. Sequenced: peripheral blood. The receptors shown here come from a man aged 50-59 years with COVID-19, enrolled during active disease.

CDR3 residues: CASSDLPGQGNTGELFF. The DNA of the CDR3 is TGTGCCAGCAGCGACCTTCCGGGACAGGGCAACACCGGGGAGCTGTTTTTT. The rearrangement links TRBV7-8 to TRBJ2-2, with 9 nucleotides matching TRBD1. This CDR3 has 17 amino acids. Germline V gene data show CDR1 as SGHVS and CDR2 as FQNEAQ. V gave up 5 bases and J gave up 2 bases; unmatched junction bases: 9. The full variable domain, with the rest looked up from reference TRBV7-8 and TRBJ2-2, is GAGVSQSPRYKVAKRGQDVALRCDPISGHVSLFWYQQALGQGPEFLTYFQNEAQLDKSGLPSDRFFAERPEGSVSTLKIQRTQQEDSAVYLCASSDLPGQGNTGELFFGEGSRLTVL.

J is TRBJ2-7 and V is TRBV3-1 (or the pseudogene TRBV3-2); no definite D call. Germline V CDR1 and CDR2: LGHDT, YNNKEL (reference sequence). Trimming shortened V by 0 bases and J by 6 bases, and 6 bases separated the two germline ends. This CDR3 spans 12 amino acids. DNA for the CDR3: TGTGCCAGCAGCCAAGATACCAGCGAGCAGTACTTC. As protein: CASSQDTSEQYF.

The chain couples TRBV28 to TRBJ2-7, with TRBD2 identical over 12 bases. Trimming at V came to 5 bases and at J to 1 base, leaving 6 bases not matched to a gene. The CDR3 spans 16 residues. CDR1 is MDHEN, CDR2 SYDVKM, per germline. CDR3 in amino acids: CASSPRLAGASYEQYF. For the CDR3, the DNA is TGTGCCAGCAGTCCCCGACTAGCGGGGGCTTCCTACGAGCAGTACTTC.

V and J are TRBV11-2 and TRBJ2-7, with 12 bases fitting TRBD1. There are 14 residues in the CDR3. The trim removed 8 bases at V and 6 bases at J, leaving 8 bases unmatched. Germline-derived CDR1 and CDR2 are SGHAT and FQNNGV. CDR3 sequence: CASAWDRGLGEQYF. CDR3 in DNA: TGTGCCAGCGCGTGGGACAGGGGGCTTGGCGAGCAGTACTTC. Filled out from reference TRBV11-2 and TRBJ2-7, the complete variable domain reads EAGVAQSPRYKIIEKRQSVAFWCNPISGHATLYWYQQILGQGPKLLIQFQNNGVVDDSQLPKDRFSAERLKGVDSTLKIQPAKLEDSAVYLCASAWDRGLGEQYFGPGTRLTVT.

The gene calls are TRBV24-1 and TRBJ2-3, with D perhaps matching TRBD1 (6 bases). CDR1 is KGHDR, CDR2 SFDVKD, per germline. The CDR3 extends over 16 amino acids. V shed 5 bases and J shed 0 bases, with 14 bases lying between them. The CDR3 reads CATSVWTDTSTDTQYF. For the CDR3, the DNA is TGTGCCACCAGTGTCTGGACAGACACTAGCACAGATACGCAGTATTTT.

This chain uses TRBV15 with TRBJ2-5; perhaps TRBD1 as D (5 bases). V lost 5 bases and J 0 bases, leaving 10 bases between the germline ends. This CDR3 has 14 residues. CDR1 and CDR2 (germline): LNHNV, YYDKDF (reference sequence). The CDR3 nucleotides are TGTGCCACCAGCGCGAGGACAAACCAAGAGACCCAGTACTTC. Its translation is CATSARTNQETQYF.

V usage is TRBV4-1 and J usage is TRBJ2-3, with 7 bases identical to TRBD1. After removal of 0 bases from V and 4 bases from J, the junction contained 19 bases not matched to a gene. Germline V gives CDR1 MGHRA, CDR2 YSYEKL. The CDR3 is 20 amino acids. CDR3 sequence reads: CASSQDLRGGTSGIADTQYF. CDR3 bases: TGCGCCAGCAGCCAAGATCTGAGAGGGGGCACCAGTGGGATCGCAGATACGCAGTATTTT.

The J gene is TRBJ2-1, the V gene TRBV19; a weak D match, TRBD2 (6 bases). Germline CDR1 and CDR2: LNHDA and SQIVND (reference sequence). V lost 7 bases, J lost 5 bases, and 9 bases lay in between. The CDR3 sequence is 12 residues long. CDR3 coding DNA: TGTGCCAGTATGGACTACAACAATGAGCAGTTCTTC. Residues: CASMDYNNEQFF. The complete variable domain, with remaining parts taken from reference TRBV19 and TRBJ2-1, reads DGGITQSPKYLFRKEGQNVTLSCEQNLNHDAMYWYRQDPGQGLRLIYYSQIVNDFQKGDIAEGYSVSREKKESFPLTVTSAQKNPTAFYLCASMDYNNEQFFGPGTRLTVL.

This clone turned up a few times. The chain joins TRBV19 to TRBJ2-1; D might be TRBD2 (7 bases). Trimming took 9 bases from V and 6 from J, leaving 18 bases between them. The germline gives CDR1 LNHDA, CDR2 SQIVND (reference sequence). The CDR3 extends over 14 amino acids. CDR3 in amino acids: CASRRGAKSNEQFF. CDR3 coding DNA: TGTGCCAGCCGACGGGGGGCCAAGTCCAATGAGCAGTTCTTC.